Below, one T cell receptor (beta chain) is given with its context. The antigen remains undetermined. The sample is drawn from a study of cytomegalovirus exposure and HLA in healthy donors. Findings and caveats of the study: The classifier was said to identify cytomegalovirus status with high specificity and sensitivity.

A multiplex PCR was run with 60 Vbeta primers and 13 Jbeta primers. Clones were sequenced by immunoSEQ multiplex PCR, and TCRdb holds only the in-frame ones, with some missing. The table includes about 87,000 clones, nearly 80% detected once. This CDR3 contains 13 residues. V gave up 4 bases and J gave up 4 bases, with 11 bases separating them. CDR1 and CDR2 from the germline V gene are PRHDT and FYEKMQ (reference sequence). The sequencing sample was made of PBMCs. The TCR originated in a woman in her thirties or forties in good health and CMV-seronegative. The V call is TRBV13, the J call TRBJ2-7; no clear D. DNA for the CDR3: TGTGCCAGCAGCTCCCGCCAGGTATACGAGCAGTACTTC. It encodes CASSSRQVYEQYF.